One sample yielded the 16 T cell receptor beta chains listed below, sequenced in a study of blood T cell repertoires in COVID-19. Generated by immunoSEQ multiplex PCR, the TCRdb table keeps only in-frame clones and is missing some. The repertoire includes about 260,000 clones, about 87% of them detected once, and roughly 0.95% sits in the top ten. Source material: PBMCs or T cells enriched from blood (not recorded which). The receptor source for this set is a man in his fifties or sixties who had been exposed to COVID-19.

This chain connects TRBV10-3 to TRBJ1-2; weak D call: TRBD1 (6 bases). This CDR3 has 14 amino acids. V lost 0 bases and J lost 7, with 12 bases in between. Germline-derived CDR1 and CDR2 are ENHRY and SYGVKD. The CDR3 DNA sequence: TGTGCCATCAGTGAGTCTTGGGGACAACCTGGCTACACCTTC. Translating gives CAISESWGQPGYTF.

This chain uses TRBV5-6 with TRBJ1-2; unclear D gene. CDR3 length: 13 residues. V was clipped by 1 base and J by 2 bases, with 6 bases between them. CDR1 SGHDT and CDR2 YYEEEE come from the germline V gene. Written as DNA, the CDR3 is TGTGCCAGCAGCTTGTTTGGCAACTATGGCTACACCTTC. Translating it yields CASSLFGNYGYTF.

The chain combines TRBV18 with TRBJ1-2; D perhaps matches TRBD1 (6 bases). Per germline, CDR1 KGHSH and CDR2 LQKENI. V dropped 0 bases and J dropped 6 bases, with 11 bases sitting between them. This CDR3 is 14 amino acids long. CDR3 region: CASSPPRDMNGYTF. The CDR3 DNA reads as TGTGCCAGCTCACCACCCAGGGACATGAATGGCTACACCTTC. Together with reference TRBV18 and TRBJ1-2, the CDR3 gives the full variable domain: NAGVMQNPRHLVRRRGQEARLRCSPMKGHSHVYWYRQLPEEGLKFMVYLQKENIIDESGMPKERFSAEFPKEGPSILRIQQVVRGDSAAYFCASSPPRDMNGYTFGSGTRLTVV.

The chain recombines TRBV19 with TRBJ1-1; D is uncertain. The CDR3 loop spans 13 amino acids. Trimming cost V 7 bases and J 2 bases, with 11 bases left between them. Germline V gives CDR1 LNHDA, CDR2 SQIVND (reference sequence). CDR3 in amino acids: CASMGRSNTEAFF. In DNA form, the CDR3 reads TGTGCCAGTATGGGGAGATCTAACACTGAAGCTTTCTTT.

The genes are TRBV6-5 and TRBJ2-5, with 7 bases matching TRBD2. CDR3 length: 13 amino acids. Trimming cost V 5 bases and J 7 bases; bases outside gene matches: 7. Germline CDR1 is MNHEY and CDR2 is SVGAGI. CDR3 amino acids: CASSTSSGSTQYF. The CDR3 DNA sequence: TGTGCCAGCAGTACCTCTAGCGGCTCGACCCAGTACTTC.

V is TRBV10-3 and J is TRBJ1-4; 10 nucleotides align to TRBD1. With 5 bases clipped from V and 4 bases from J, the junction kept 10 bases outside the gene matches. CDR1 and CDR2 from the germline V gene are ENHRY and SYGVKD. This CDR3 comprises 17 residues. The CDR3 here is CAISPSPGQGLNEKLFF. The CDR3 nucleotides are TGTGCCATCAGTCCCTCGCCGGGACAGGGGCTTAATGAAAAACTGTTTTTT.

The genes are TRBV28 and TRBJ1-1; weak D call: TRBD1 (6 bases). This CDR3 spans 16 amino acids. Germline assignment: CDR1 MDHEN and CDR2 SYDVKM. The germline V and J ends were trimmed by 5 bases and 0 bases, with 16 bases remaining between them. The CDR3 DNA reads as TGTGCCAGCAGTCCAGACAGGAGGCGCATGAACACTGAAGCTTTCTTT. This codes for CASSPDRRRMNTEAFF.

The CDR3 sequence is CASSRWTAGKPLHF. The DNA for the CDR3 is TGTGCCAGCAGTAGGTGGACAGCCGGGAAACCCCTCCACTTT. The chain is built from TRBV28 and TRBJ1-6; possible D gene TRBD1, 6 bases. CDR1 and CDR2 (germline): MDHEN, SYDVKM. V shed 5 bases and J shed 12 bases, with 17 bases lying between them. This CDR3 is built from 14 residues.

This clone came up once. The chain couples TRBV25-1 to TRBJ1-5; D is perhaps TRBD1 (6 bases). The germline V gene has CDR1 MGHDK and CDR2 SYGVNS. The CDR3 sequence is 13 residues long. With 6 bases removed from V and 4 bases from J, the gap between germline ends came to 10 bases. DNA for the CDR3: TGTGCCAGCAGCGGACAGCCGAATCAGCCCCAGCATTTT. This sequence encodes CASSGQPNQPQHF. The entire variable domain, with the rest obtained from reference TRBV25-1 and TRBJ1-5, is as follows: EADIYQTPRYLVIGTGKKITLECSQTMGHDKMYWYQQDPGMELHLIHYSYGVNSTEKGDLSSESTVSRIRTEHFPLTLESARPSHTSQYLCASSGQPNQPQHFGDGTRLSIL.

This chain connects TRBV7-9 to TRBJ1-2; D may be TRBD1 (6 bases). CDR3 length: 15 amino acids. V was pared by 1 base and J by 6 bases, with 15 bases between. The germline V gene has CDR1 SEHNR and CDR2 FQNEAQ (reference sequence). The CDR3 bases are TGTGCCAGCAGCTTAGTCCCGCCAGGGGATAATGGCTACACCTTC. Translation: CASSLVPPGDNGYTF.

The chain carries TRBV10-2 and TRBJ2-7, with D perhaps matching TRBD2 (5 bases). The germline V gene has CDR1 WSHSY and CDR2 SAAADI. The CDR3 consists of 13 residues. Trimming left V 9 bases short and J 7 bases short, with 19 bases between. CDR3 region: CASRESSLLEQYF. CDR3 DNA sequence: TGCGCCAGTCGGGAATCCAGCCTTTTGGAGCAGTACTTC.

V and J are TRBV6-1 and TRBJ2-7; D not certain. V was cut by 2 bases and J by 4 bases, with 9 bases left in between. Per germline, CDR1 MNHNS and CDR2 SASEGT. This CDR3 contains 13 residues. CDR3 sequence reads: CASSESDWYEQYF. The CDR3 bases are TGTGCCAGCAGTGAAAGCGACTGGTACGAGCAGTACTTC.

This chain links TRBV2 with TRBJ1-2; possible D gene TRBD1, 6 bases. Germline CDR1 reads SNHLY; CDR2 reads FYNNEI. V was trimmed by 6 bases and J by 2 bases, leaving 10 bases between them. This CDR3 has 13 amino acids. The CDR3 bases are TGTGCCAGCAGCCGGACAGAAAACTATGGCTACACCTTC. Residues: CASSRTENYGYTF. The entire variable domain, with the rest obtained from reference TRBV2 and TRBJ1-2, is as follows: EPEVTQTPSHQVTQMGQEVILRCVPISNHLYFYWYRQILGQKVEFLVSFYNNEISEKSEIFDDQFSVERPDGSNFTLKIRSTKLEDSAMYFCASSRTENYGYTFGSGTRLTVV.

The V gene is TRBV5-4, the J gene TRBJ2-3; tentatively, D is TRBD2 (5 bases). V was trimmed by 3 bases and J by 8 bases, leaving 19 bases between them. CDR3 size: 15 residues. Germline loops: CDR1 SGHNT, CDR2 YYREEE (reference sequence). The CDR3 here is CASSWTQDAAGTQYF. CDR3 bases: TGTGCCAGCAGCTGGACTCAGGATGCCGCCGGTACGCAGTATTTT.

The chain has TRBV21-1 and TRBJ2-1; TRBD1, the table's D call, was not compared with the DNA. TRBV21-1 is a recognized pseudogene. The CDR3 spans 15 residues. The CDR3, as DNA: TGTGCCAGCAGCGTCCGGGACAGGGGTAGGTATGAGCAGTTCTTC. Translation gives CASSVRDRGRYEQFF.

The chain couples TRBV24-1 to TRBJ2-5, with 7 nucleotides matching TRBD1. Trimming at V came to 5 bases and at J to 5 bases, leaving 10 bases not matched to a gene. The CDR3 is 15 residues long. Germline CDR1 is KGHDR and CDR2 is SFDVKD. CDR3 nucleotides: TGTGCCACCAGTGTCGATAGTGACAGGGCTGAGACCCAGTACTTC. Encoded protein: CATSVDSDRAETQYF.